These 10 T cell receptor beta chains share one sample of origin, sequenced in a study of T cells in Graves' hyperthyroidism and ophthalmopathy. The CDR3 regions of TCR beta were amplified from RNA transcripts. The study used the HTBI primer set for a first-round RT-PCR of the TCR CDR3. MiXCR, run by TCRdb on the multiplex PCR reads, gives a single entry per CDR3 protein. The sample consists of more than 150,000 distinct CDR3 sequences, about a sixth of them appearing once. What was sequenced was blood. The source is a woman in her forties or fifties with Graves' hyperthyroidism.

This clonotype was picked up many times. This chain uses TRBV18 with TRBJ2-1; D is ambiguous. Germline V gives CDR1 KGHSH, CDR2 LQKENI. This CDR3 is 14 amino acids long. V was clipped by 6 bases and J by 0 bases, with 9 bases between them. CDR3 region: CASSPLDSYNEQFF. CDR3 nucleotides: TGTGCCAGCTCCCCTCTGGACTCCTACAATGAGCAGTTCTTC.

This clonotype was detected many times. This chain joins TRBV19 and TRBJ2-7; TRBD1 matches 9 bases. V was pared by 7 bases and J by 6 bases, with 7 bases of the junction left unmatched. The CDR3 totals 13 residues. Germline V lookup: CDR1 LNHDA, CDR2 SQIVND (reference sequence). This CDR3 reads CASTGTGLLEQYF. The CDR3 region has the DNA TGTGCCAGTACCGGGACAGGGCTCCTCGAGCAGTACTTC.

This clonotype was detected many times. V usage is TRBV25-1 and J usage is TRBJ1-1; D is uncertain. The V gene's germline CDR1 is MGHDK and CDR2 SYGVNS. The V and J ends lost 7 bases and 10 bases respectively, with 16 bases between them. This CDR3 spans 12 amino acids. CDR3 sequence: CASTLGKGLAFF. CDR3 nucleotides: TGTGCCAGCACCCTCGGAAAGGGTTTAGCTTTCTTT.

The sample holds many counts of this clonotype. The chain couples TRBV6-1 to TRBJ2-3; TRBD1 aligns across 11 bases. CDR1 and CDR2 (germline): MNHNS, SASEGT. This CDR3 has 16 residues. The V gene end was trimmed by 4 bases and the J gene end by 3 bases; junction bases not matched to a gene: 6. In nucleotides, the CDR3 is TGTGCCAGCAGTGGGACAGGGGGCTTGTTAACAGATACGCAGTATTTT. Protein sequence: CASSGTGGLLTDTQYF.

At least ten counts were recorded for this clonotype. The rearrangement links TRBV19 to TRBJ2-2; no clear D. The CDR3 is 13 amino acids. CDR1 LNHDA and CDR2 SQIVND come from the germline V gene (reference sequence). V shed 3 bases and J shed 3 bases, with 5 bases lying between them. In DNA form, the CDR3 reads TGTGCCAGTAGTATTTCAGACACCGGGGAGCTGTTTTTT. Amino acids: CASSISDTGELFF.

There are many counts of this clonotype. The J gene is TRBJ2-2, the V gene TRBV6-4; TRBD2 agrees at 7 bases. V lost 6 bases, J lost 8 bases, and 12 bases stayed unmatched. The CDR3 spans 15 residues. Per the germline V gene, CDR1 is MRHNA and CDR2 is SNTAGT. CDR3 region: CASSLGLDSSGELFF. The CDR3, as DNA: TGTGCCAGCAGCCTCGGACTAGATTCATCTGGGGAGCTGTTTTTT.

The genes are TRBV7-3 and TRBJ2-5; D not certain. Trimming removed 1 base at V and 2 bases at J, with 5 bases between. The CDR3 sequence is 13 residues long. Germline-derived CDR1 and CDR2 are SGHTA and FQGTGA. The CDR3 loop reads CASSLSVQETQYF. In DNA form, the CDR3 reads TGTGCCAGCAGCTTAAGCGTTCAAGAGACCCAGTACTTC.

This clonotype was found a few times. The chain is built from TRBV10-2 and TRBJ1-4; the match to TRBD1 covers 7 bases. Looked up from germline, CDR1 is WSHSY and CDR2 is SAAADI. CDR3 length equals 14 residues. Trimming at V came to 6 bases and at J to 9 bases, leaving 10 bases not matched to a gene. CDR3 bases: TGCGCCAGCAGCCACTCTTGGGACAGACAAAAACTGTTTTTT. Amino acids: CASSHSWDRQKLFF.

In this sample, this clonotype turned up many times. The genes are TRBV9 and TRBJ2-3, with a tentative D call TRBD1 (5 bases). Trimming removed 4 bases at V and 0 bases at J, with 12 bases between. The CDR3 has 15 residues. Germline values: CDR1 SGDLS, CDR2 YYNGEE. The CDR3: CASSSQTVSTDTQYF. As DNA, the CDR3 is TGTGCCAGCAGCTCCCAGACAGTCAGCACAGATACGCAGTATTTT.

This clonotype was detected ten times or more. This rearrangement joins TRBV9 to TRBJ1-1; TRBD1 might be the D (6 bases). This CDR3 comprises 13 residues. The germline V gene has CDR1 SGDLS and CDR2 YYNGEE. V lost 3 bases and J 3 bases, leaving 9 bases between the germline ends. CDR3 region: CASSADSHTEAFF. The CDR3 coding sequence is TGTGCCAGCAGCGCGGACAGTCACACTGAAGCTTTCTTT.